These 8 T cell receptor beta chains were sequenced from one sample in a study of T-cell reconstitution after alpha-beta-depleted transplantation in children. Unique molecular identifiers were incorporated during preparation of the TCRbeta library. TCRdb passed the PCR reads through MiXCR, listing each CDR3 protein once. The sample lists about 610,000 distinct CDR3 sequences; over 9.5% were seen once. The sample consisted of PBMCs from the stem cell graft donor, taken from the stem cell graft. These receptors all come from a human donor who donated a stem cell graft to a child with acute myeloid leukemia.

This clonotype turned up a few times. The chain joins TRBV6-2 or TRBV6-3 to TRBJ1-2; D not resolved. The germline gives CDR1 MNHEY, CDR2 SVGEGT. Trimming shortened V by 5 bases and J by 5 bases, and 9 bases separated the two germline ends. The CDR3 runs 12 residues. The DNA for the CDR3 is TGTGCCAGCAGTCCGCCCCTATATGGCTACACCTTC. Its translation is CASSPPLYGYTF.

The chain is built from TRBV12-3 or TRBV12-4 and TRBJ1-6; TRBD1 might be the D (6 bases). V lost 4 bases and J 10 bases, leaving 17 bases between the germline ends. There are 15 residues in the CDR3. CDR3 loop: CASSWGPGVASPLHF. Written as DNA, the CDR3 is TGTGCCAGCAGTTGGGGGCCGGGGGTAGCCTCACCCCTCCACTTT.

This clonotype was detected ten times or more. The CDR3 spells CASRGPGTGRRNTEAFF. The CDR3 DNA follows: TGTGCCAGCAGGGGGCCAGGGACGGGTAGAAGGAACACTGAAGCTTTCTTT. The chain combines TRBV6-2 or TRBV6-3 with TRBJ1-1; weak D call: TRBD1 (5 bases). Trimming removed 6 bases at V and 1 base at J, with 21 bases between. The CDR3 loop spans 17 amino acids. CDR1 is MNHEY, CDR2 SVGEGT, per germline.

This clonotype has only a few counts. The J gene is TRBJ2-1, the V gene TRBV12-3 or TRBV12-4, with 7 positions matching TRBD2. This CDR3 is 16 amino acids long. V was pared by 5 bases and J by 0 bases, with 7 bases of the junction left unmatched. The CDR3 DNA is TGTGCCAGCAGTGGTGGACTAGTGCGCTCCTACAATGAGCAGTTCTTC. It translates to CASSGGLVRSYNEQFF.

This clonotype was counted a few times. V usage is TRBV5-1 and J usage is TRBJ2-2, with D possibly TRBD2 on 5 matching bases. CDR3 length equals 13 residues. V lost 3 bases to trimming and J lost 9 bases, with 12 bases between them. Per the germline V gene, CDR1 is SGHRS and CDR2 is YFSETQ. The CDR3, as DNA: TGCGCCAGCAGCTCGGATGGGAGTCGGGAGCTGTTTTTT. Translation gives CASSSDGSRELFF.

This chain uses TRBV30 with TRBJ1-2; D remains ambiguous. The V end was cut by 4 bases, the J end by 4 bases, with 19 bases between. Germline CDR1 is GTSNPN and CDR2 is SVGIG (reference sequence). This CDR3 has 15 residues. CDR3 loop: CAWIPGSYLRYGYTF. DNA of the CDR3: TGTGCCTGGATCCCGGGCTCCTACCTCCGCTATGGCTACACCTTC.

This clonotype was picked up a small number of times. The chain combines TRBV6-4 with TRBJ2-1, with 8 bases identical to TRBD2. This CDR3 has 16 amino acids. Germline V gene lookup returns CDR1 MRHNA and CDR2 SNTAGT. V lost 0 bases, J lost 3 bases, and 4 bases stayed unmatched. CDR3: CASSDSAGGVYNEQFF. CDR3 nucleotide sequence: TGTGCCAGCAGTGACTCGGCGGGAGGTGTCTACAATGAGCAGTTCTTC.

This clonotype has a count of ten or more. The V gene is TRBV10-2, the J gene TRBJ2-7; 8 nucleotides agree with TRBD2. The CDR3 extends over 14 amino acids. Germline CDR1 WSHSY, CDR2 SAAADI. V trimming: 1 base; J trimming: 3 bases; junction bases outside the gene matches: 2. The CDR3 protein is CASSELAGNYEQYF. CDR3 in DNA: TGCGCCAGCAGTGAGTTAGCGGGGAACTACGAGCAGTACTTC.